This TCR beta chain is drawn from a study of beta chain features in type 1 diabetes. Study overall: Patients looked much like healthy donors when it came to age, gender and cell yields.

The investigators reverse transcribed all of the isolated RNA, so they sequenced expressed TCRB transcripts. The protocol was immunoSEQ multiplex PCR, while the TCRdb copy is restricted to in-frame clones and leaves out a portion. Of over 150,000 clones detected, about a tenth appear once; the ten largest clones hold more than 0.45%. To note about this clone: Its antigen is unknown.

Whole-study findings and limits: Whether TCRB rearrangement is influenced by HLA type went unresolved here. PCR may have favored shorter templates equally in patients and controls. TCRB CDR3 length was moderately but significantly reduced in all four CD4+ subsets of Type 1 diabetes patients.

Deletions cut 2 bases from V and 0 bases from J, with 11 bases between. The length of the CDR3 is 16 residues. From germline, CDR1 is SGHTA and CDR2 FQGTGA. This receptor was taken from a man aged 30-40 years with type 1 diabetes. Sequenced input: central memory CD4+ T cells from blood. The V gene is TRBV7-3, the J gene TRBJ2-1, with D possibly TRBD1 on 6 matching bases. The CDR3 DNA reads TGTGCCAGCAGCTTAGCTGGACAGAGCTCCTACAATGAGCAGTTCTTC. The encoded protein is CASSLAGQSSYNEQFF.